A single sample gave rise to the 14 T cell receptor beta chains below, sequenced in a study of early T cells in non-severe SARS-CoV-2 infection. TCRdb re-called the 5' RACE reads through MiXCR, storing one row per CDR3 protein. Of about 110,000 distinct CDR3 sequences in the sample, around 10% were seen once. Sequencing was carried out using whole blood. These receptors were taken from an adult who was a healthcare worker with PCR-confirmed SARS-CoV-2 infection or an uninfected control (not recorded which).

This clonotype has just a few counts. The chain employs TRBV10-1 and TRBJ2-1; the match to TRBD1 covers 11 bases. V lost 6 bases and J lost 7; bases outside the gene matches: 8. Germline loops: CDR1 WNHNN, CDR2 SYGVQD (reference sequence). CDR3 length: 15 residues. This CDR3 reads CASSFGQGAVNEQFF. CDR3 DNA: TGCGCCAGCAGCTTTGGACAGGGGGCTGTGAATGAGCAGTTCTTC.

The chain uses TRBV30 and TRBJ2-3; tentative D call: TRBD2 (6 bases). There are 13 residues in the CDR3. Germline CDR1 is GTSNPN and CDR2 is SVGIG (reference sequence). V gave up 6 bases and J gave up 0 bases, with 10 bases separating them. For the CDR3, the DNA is TGTGCCTGTAGCGGAGCTAGCACAGATACGCAGTATTTT. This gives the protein CACSGASTDTQYF.

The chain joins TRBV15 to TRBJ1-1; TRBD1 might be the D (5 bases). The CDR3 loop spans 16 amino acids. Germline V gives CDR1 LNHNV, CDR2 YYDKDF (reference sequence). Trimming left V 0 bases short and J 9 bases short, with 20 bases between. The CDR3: CATSRERPGAAMKAFF. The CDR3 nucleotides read TGTGCCACCAGCAGAGAAAGGCCTGGGGCGGCCATGAAAGCTTTCTTT.

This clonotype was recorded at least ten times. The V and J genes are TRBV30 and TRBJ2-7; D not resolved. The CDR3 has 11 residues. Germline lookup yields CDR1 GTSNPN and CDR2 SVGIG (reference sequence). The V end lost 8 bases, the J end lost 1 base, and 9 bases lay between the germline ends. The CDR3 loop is CALLGSYEQYF. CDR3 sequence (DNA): TGTGCCCTATTGGGATCCTACGAGCAGTACTTC.

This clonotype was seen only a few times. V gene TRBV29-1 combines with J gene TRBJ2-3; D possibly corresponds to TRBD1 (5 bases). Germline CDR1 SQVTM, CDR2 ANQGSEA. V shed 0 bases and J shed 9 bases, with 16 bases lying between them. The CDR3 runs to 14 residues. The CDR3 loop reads CSVEDSRRAATQYF. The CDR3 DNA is TGCAGCGTTGAAGATTCCCGCAGGGCTGCAACGCAGTATTTT.

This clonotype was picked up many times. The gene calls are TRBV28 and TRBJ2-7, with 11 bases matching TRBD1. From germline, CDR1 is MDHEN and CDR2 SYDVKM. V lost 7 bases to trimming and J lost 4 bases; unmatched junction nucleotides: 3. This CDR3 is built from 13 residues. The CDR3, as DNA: TGTGCCAGCATCGGGACAGGGGGGTACGAGCAGTACTTC. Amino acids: CASIGTGGYEQYF.

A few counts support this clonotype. The CDR3 DNA sequence: TGTGCCGGAATTACAGCTGATTCATCCGACAATGAGCAGTTCTTC. Encoded protein: CAGITADSSDNEQFF. The gene calls are TRBV9 and TRBJ2-1, with unresolved D. The CDR3 length is 15 residues. Between the trimmed V and J ends, which lost 10 bases and 5 bases, there was a span of 22 bases. Germline values: CDR1 SGDLS, CDR2 YYNGEE.

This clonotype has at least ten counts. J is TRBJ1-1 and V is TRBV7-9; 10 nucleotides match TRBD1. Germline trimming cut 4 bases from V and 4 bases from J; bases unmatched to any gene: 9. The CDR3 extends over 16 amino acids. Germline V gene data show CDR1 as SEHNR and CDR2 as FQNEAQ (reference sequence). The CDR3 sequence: CASSSGQGFEGTEAFF. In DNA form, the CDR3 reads TGTGCCAGCAGCTCGGGACAGGGGTTCGAGGGCACTGAAGCTTTCTTT.

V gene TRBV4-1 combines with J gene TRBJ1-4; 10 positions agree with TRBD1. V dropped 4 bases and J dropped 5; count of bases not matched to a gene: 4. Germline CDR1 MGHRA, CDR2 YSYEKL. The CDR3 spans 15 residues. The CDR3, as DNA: TGCGCCAGCAGCCCTGGACAGGGGGAGAATGAAAAACTGTTTTTT. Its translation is CASSPGQGENEKLFF.

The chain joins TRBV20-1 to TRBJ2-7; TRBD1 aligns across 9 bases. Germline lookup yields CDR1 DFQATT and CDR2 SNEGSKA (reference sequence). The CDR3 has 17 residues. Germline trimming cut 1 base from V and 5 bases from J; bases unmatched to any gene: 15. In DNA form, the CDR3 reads TGCAGTGCTAGAGCATACAGGGGGCAGGCGGCAGGCGACGAGCAGTACTTC. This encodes CSARAYRGQAAGDEQYF.

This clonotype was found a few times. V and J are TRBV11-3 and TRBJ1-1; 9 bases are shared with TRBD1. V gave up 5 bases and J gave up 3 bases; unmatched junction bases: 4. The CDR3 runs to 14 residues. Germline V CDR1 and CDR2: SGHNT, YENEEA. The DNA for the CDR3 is TGTGCCAGCAGCGGATGGGACAGGGACACTGAAGCTTTCTTT. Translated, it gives CASSGWDRDTEAFF.

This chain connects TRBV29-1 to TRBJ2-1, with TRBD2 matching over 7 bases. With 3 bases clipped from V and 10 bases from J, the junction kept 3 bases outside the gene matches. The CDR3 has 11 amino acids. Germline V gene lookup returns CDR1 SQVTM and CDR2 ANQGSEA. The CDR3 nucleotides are TGCAGCGTTGACCGACTAGCAGAGCAGTTCTTC. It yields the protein CSVDRLAEQFF.

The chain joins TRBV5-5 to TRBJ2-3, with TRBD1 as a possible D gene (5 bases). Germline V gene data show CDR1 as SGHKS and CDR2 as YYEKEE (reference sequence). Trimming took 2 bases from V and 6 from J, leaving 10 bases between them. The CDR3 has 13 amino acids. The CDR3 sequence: CASSFRGEDTQYF. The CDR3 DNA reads TGTGCCAGCAGCTTTAGGGGCGAGGATACGCAGTATTTT. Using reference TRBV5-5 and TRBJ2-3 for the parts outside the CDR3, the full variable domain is DAGVTQSPTHLIKTRGQQVTLRCSPISGHKSVSWYQQVLGQGPQFIFQYYEKEERGRGNFPDRFSARQFPNYSSELNVNALLLGDSALYLCASSFRGEDTQYFGPGTRLTVL.

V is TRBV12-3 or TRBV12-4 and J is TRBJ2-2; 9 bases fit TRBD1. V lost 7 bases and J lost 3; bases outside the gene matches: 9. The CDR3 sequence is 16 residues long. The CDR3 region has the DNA TGTGCCAGCATACCCCGGGACAGGGTATACACCGGGGAGCTGTTTTTT. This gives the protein CASIPRDRVYTGELFF.